This T cell receptor (beta chain) was obtained from a study of T cell repertoires in cytomegalovirus infection. The wider study: The public TCR beta signatures pointed to both CMV infection and matching HLA type. Points from the study as a whole: HLA-C-restricted CMV-specific TCR beta clonotypes prevailed in the ex vivo response. Cumulative frequency (of public TCR beta family members) identified carriers of CMV plus the relevant HLA.

Points on this clonotype: Its antigen is undetermined.

The CDR3 totals 14 residues. Germline CDR1 reads SNHLY; CDR2 reads FYNNEI. V lost 11 bases to trimming and J lost 0 bases, with 17 bases between them. MiXCR was run by TCRdb on the reads, yielding one entry per CDR3 protein. The sample comprises 200,000 or so distinct CDR3 sequences, about 28% of which are singletons, and roughly 31% rests with the top ten. The V gene is TRBV2, the J gene TRBJ2-7; the D call may be TRBD1 or TRBD2 (5 bases each). Input material: PBMCs. This clonotype was sampled from a human donor in good health (CMV status not recorded). Some clones in this sample may be carry-over from other donors' samples. The CDR3 DNA reads TGTGCCTCGTCCTGGGGGACCAACTCCTACGAGCAGTACTTC. Translated: CASSWGTNSYEQYF.